The rows below give T cell receptor beta chains drawn from one sample of a study of blood T cell repertoires in COVID-19. Libraries were prepared by immunoSEQ multiplex PCR; TCRdb keeps only in-frame clonotypes and omits some of them. The table lists about 180,000 clones, 86% of them singletons, with more than 7.5% in the top ten. Sample: PBMCs or T cells enriched from blood (not recorded which). The receptors stem from a woman aged 25 to 39 who had recovered from COVID-19. CDR3s include the opening cysteine and the closing phenylalanine or tryptophan. D genes are given only for firm matches. Size tells how often a clone was seen (once, few, many) or the class of an expanded clone, and some rows leave it out.

d_gene	abundance	j_gene	v_gene	CDR3aa	CDR3nt
TRBD1	.	TRBJ1-5	TRBV10-2	CASAKNVGTGDQPQHF	TGCGCCAGCGCCAAGAATGTGGGGACAGGGGACCAGCCCCAGCATTTT
.	.	TRBJ2-7	TRBV28	CAAQSGSFSYEQYF	TGTGCCGCCCAGTCCGGGTCCTTCTCCTACGAGCAGTACTTC
TRBD2	.	TRBJ2-3	TRBV10-3	CAISDPTSGASTDTQYF	TGTGCCATCAGTGACCCCACTAGCGGGGCTAGCACAGATACGCAGTATTTT
TRBD2	.	TRBJ2-1	TRBV10-3	CAISEGSGIAGVQFF	TGTGCCATCAGTGAAGGTTCGGGAATTGCGGGAGTGCAGTTCTTC
TRBD2	.	TRBJ2-3	TRBV11-2	CASSLRAGLATDTQYF	TGTGCCAGCAGCTTAAGGGCCGGACTAGCTACAGATACGCAGTATTTT
TRBD1	.	TRBJ2-6	TRBV7-9	CASGKGQPLYAGANVLTF	TGTGCCAGCGGGAAGGGACAGCCTTTATATGCTGGGGCCAACGTCCTGACTTTC
.	.	TRBJ1-2	TRBV5-8	CASTPGRGYLDAF	TGTGCCAGCACCCCGGGACGGGGGTATCTAGATGCCTTC
.	.	TRBJ1-2	TRBV7-2	CASSIRDLGGYGYTF	TGTGCCAGCAGCATACGGGATCTAGGAGGCTATGGCTACACCTTC
.	once	TRBJ2-7	TRBV5-6	CASSTTAGTYEQYF	TGTGCCAGCAGCACGACAGCCGGAACCTACGAGCAGTACTTC
TRBD1	.	TRBJ1-2	TRBV15	CATDKLRQGSNYGYTF	TGTGCCACCGACAAACTTAGACAGGGTTCGAACTATGGCTACACCTTC
.	once	TRBJ2-5	TRBV27	CASSLGGIQYF	TGTGCCAGCAGTTTAGGGGGGATCCAGTACTTC
.	.	TRBJ1-5	TRBV7-2	CASSFQGGNQPQHF	TGTGCCAGCAGCTTCCAGGGTGGGAATCAGCCCCAGCATTTT
TRBD1	few	TRBJ1-5	TRBV7-2	CASSLGQGDQPQHF	TGTGCCAGCAGCTTAGGACAGGGGGATCAGCCCCAGCATTTT
TRBD2	.	TRBJ2-7	TRBV11-2	CASSPISGRAAPEQYF	TGTGCCAGCAGCCCAATTAGCGGGAGGGCCGCTCCCGAGCAGTACTTC
.	.	TRBJ1-4	TRBV28	CASSTRRVIGLPENEKLFF	TGTGCCAGCAGTACCCGCAGGGTAATCGGCCTTCCGGAAAATGAAAAACTGTTTTTT
TRBD1	.	TRBJ2-3	TRBV27	CASSSLTGTGTTDTQYF	TGTGCCAGCAGTTCCCTCACCGGGACAGGGACCACAGATACGCAGTATTTT
TRBD2	.	TRBJ2-7	TRBV19	CASSIRAGDVYEQYF	TGTGCCAGTAGTATTAGGGCGGGAGATGTCTACGAGCAGTACTTC
TRBD1	.	TRBJ1-4	TRBV27	CASSNRGRGTNEKLFF	TGTGCCAGCAGTAACAGGGGGCGCGGGACTAATGAAAAACTGTTTTTT
.	.	TRBJ2-7	TRBV29-1	CSVARTSTYEQYF	TGCAGCGTGGCCCGGACATCCACCTACGAGCAGTACTTC
TRBD2	.	TRBJ2-1	TRBV19	CASSDRWTSGYNEQFF	TGTGCCAGTAGCGACCGTTGGACTAGCGGGTACAATGAGCAGTTCTTC
TRBD1	.	TRBJ1-2	TRBV4-1	CASSRGQGEPYTF	TGCGCCAGCAGTAGAGGACAGGGGGAACCTTACACCTTC
TRBD1	.	TRBJ1-1	TRBV3-1/TRBV3-2	CAGSQDPQGARGAFF	TGTGCCGGCAGCCAAGATCCCCAGGGGGCGAGGGGAGCTTTCTTT
.	.	TRBJ2-7	TRBV12-3/TRBV12-4	CASSLGSRYEQYF	TGTGCCAGCAGTTTGGGCAGCCGCTACGAGCAGTACTTC
.	.	TRBJ1-3	TRBV6-5	CASTDRNAGNTIYF	TGTGCCAGCACCGACAGGAACGCTGGAAACACCATATATTTT
TRBD2	.	TRBJ2-1	TRBV18	CASSPPITSGRDEQFF	TGTGCCAGCTCACCACCCATTACTAGCGGGAGGGATGAGCAGTTCTTC
TRBD1	.	TRBJ2-2	TRBV7-3	CASSKGQLTGELFF	TGTGCCAGCAGCAAGGGACAGCTCACCGGGGAGCTGTTTTTT
TRBD1	.	TRBJ1-3	TRBV9	CASSVLPGTGTGNTIYF	TGTGCCAGCAGCGTACTTCCCGGGACAGGGACTGGAAACACCATATATTTT
.	.	TRBJ2-7	TRBV7-8	CASSPTTGIGYEQYF	TGTGCCAGCAGCCCCACAACAGGGATCGGATACGAGCAGTACTTC